These 10 T cell receptor beta chains originate from one sample sequenced in a study of read filtering for tumor transcriptome and immune sequencing. Molecular barcoded adaptors covering alpha/delta and beta/gamma chains were used on 400 to 450 ng RNA. Each CDR3 protein is one row after TCRdb ran MiXCR on the reads. The sample carries some 120,000 distinct CDR3 sequences, over 10% recorded once. The sample consisted of a population of CD138-negative cells sorted from bone marrow. These receptors came from a donor at least 40 years old with multiple myeloma.

This clonotype occurred many times. The gene calls are TRBV6-5 and TRBJ2-6; 8 bases map to TRBD2. CDR3 length: 17 amino acids. V lost 2 bases, J lost 3 bases, and 6 bases stayed unmatched. Germline V gives CDR1 MNHEY, CDR2 SVGAGI. Here the CDR3 reads CASSYSGGVVGANVLTF. Written as DNA, the CDR3 is TGTGCCAGCAGTTACAGCGGGGGTGTCGTTGGGGCCAACGTCCTGACTTTC.

Comment on this clonotype: One junction end disagrees with the germline gene, perhaps due to a read error. V usage is TRBV6-2 or TRBV6-3 and J usage is TRBJ2-7, with D uncertain. This CDR3 has 16 residues. Germline assignment: CDR1 MNHEY and CDR2 SVGEGT. CDR3 in DNA: TGTGCCAGCAGTTACTCGAGTGGCCTCGCGGCGGTCGAGCAGTACTTT. Its translation is CASSYSSGLAAVEQYF.

In its sample, this clonotype was seen many times. The V gene is TRBV28, the J gene TRBJ2-5, with 11 nucleotides matching TRBD2. Looked up from germline, CDR1 is MDHEN and CDR2 is SYDVKM. The CDR3 covers 20 residues. J gave up 2 bases and V 5 bases, and 19 bases lay outside the gene matches. Written as DNA, the CDR3 is TGTGCCAGCAGTCAACTCTCCCCCCTCTGGGCTAGCGGGGGGCAAGAGACCCAGTACTTC. Amino acids: CASSQLSPLWASGGQETQYF.

There are many counts of this clonotype. This sequence joins TRBV4-1 and TRBJ1-5; 9 positions match TRBD1. This CDR3 comprises 16 residues. Germline CDR1 and CDR2: MGHRA and YSYEKL. With 6 bases clipped from V and 7 bases from J, the junction kept 13 bases outside the gene matches. The CDR3 coding sequence is TGCGCCAGCAGTCAAACCCGGGACAGGGACGGGCAGCCCCAGCATTTT. As protein: CASSQTRDRDGQPQHF.

In its sample, this clonotype was seen many times. A much larger clone differs by one base, so this may be a read error. V gene TRBV6-2 or TRBV6-3 combines with J gene TRBJ2-6; D unresolved. Germline V lookup: CDR1 MNHEY, CDR2 SVGEGT. The CDR3 loop spans 13 amino acids. The V end lost 8 bases, the J end lost 0 bases, and 5 bases lay between the germline ends. In nucleotides, the CDR3 is TGTGCCAGCGGGAACTCTGGGGCCAACGTCCTGACTTTC. This gives the protein CASGNSGANVLTF.

In its sample, this clonotype was seen many times. This chain connects TRBV29-1 to TRBJ2-7, with D tentatively TRBD2 (6 bases). Germline lookup yields CDR1 SQVTM and CDR2 ANQGSEA. V was pared by 0 bases and J by 7 bases, with 19 bases between. CDR3 length: 15 residues. The CDR3 loop is CSVEEGSGGLREQYF. In nucleotides, the CDR3 is TGCAGCGTTGAAGAAGGTAGCGGAGGTCTTCGAGAGCAGTACTTC.

A word on this clonotype: A single base separates this from a much larger clone, so it may be a read error. The chain couples TRBV5-1 to TRBJ2-3, with D hard to call. CDR3 size: 14 residues. CDR1 and CDR2 (germline): SGHRS, YFSETQ. V lost 3 bases and J lost 4, with 12 bases in between. The CDR3 DNA reads as TGCGCCAGCAGCTCGGACGGAAGCGCAGATACGCAGTATTTT. Translation gives CASSSDGSADTQYF.

This clonotype was detected many times. CDR3 amino acids: CASSEVRGSYNEQFF. As DNA, the CDR3 is TGTGCCAGCAGCGAAGTCAGGGGCTCCTACAATGAGCAGTTCTTC. V and J are TRBV9 and TRBJ2-1, with D possibly matching TRBD1 (6 bases). V dropped 3 bases and J dropped 0 bases, with 10 bases sitting between them. The length of the CDR3 is 15 residues. Germline V gives CDR1 SGDLS, CDR2 YYNGEE. The full variable domain, its missing parts supplied by reference TRBV9 and TRBJ2-1, is DSGVTQTPKHLITATGQRVTLRCSPRSGDLSVYWYQQSLDQGLQFLIQYYNGEERAKGNILERFSAQQFPDLHSELNLSSLELGDSALYFCASSEVRGSYNEQFFGPGTRLTVL.

This clonotype was recorded at least ten times. V usage is TRBV5-1 and J usage is TRBJ2-3; D ambiguous. The CDR3 consists of 14 residues. Trimming removed 2 bases from V and 3 bases from J, with 10 bases in between. Germline loops: CDR1 SGHRS, CDR2 YFSETQ. The CDR3 reads CASSFGQETDTQYF. CDR3 in DNA: TGCGCCAGCAGCTTCGGGCAGGAGACAGATACGCAGTATTTT.

Details on this clonotype: With a much larger clone just one base away, this may be a read error. The J gene is TRBJ2-3, the V gene TRBV18; 8 nucleotides match TRBD1. This CDR3 region has 15 residues. Germline loops: CDR1 KGHSH, CDR2 LQKENI. In DNA, the CDR3 is TGTGCCAGCTCTCTACGACAGGGGATAACAGATGCGCAGTATTTT. It specifies CASSLRQGITDAQYF.